This note documents a single TCR beta chain sequence. Sequencing of TCR beta was performed on blood CD8+ and CD4+ T cells. Matching for age and sex applied to the controls, who were healthy donors. The CD8+ and CD4+ T cells were isolated magnetically using a negative isolation approach, whereas the TEMRA cells were enriched by FACS. Random hexamers were used to reverse transcribe the RNA input (roughly 0.5 to 1 ug). Multiplex immunoSEQ PCR targeted 54 Vbeta and 13 Jbeta TCR beta segments. In TCRdb, the immunoSEQ multiplex PCR reads were re-called with MiXCR into one record per CDR3 protein. This sample has approximately 170,000 distinct CDR3 sequences, with roughly 94% found just once. The data derive from a study of CD8 T cells in Susac syndrome. V lost 7 bases and J 6 bases, leaving 15 bases between the germline ends. This CDR3 comprises 14 residues. CDR1 is SNHLY, CDR2 FYNNEI, per germline.

The sample comprised CD4+ T cells from PBMCs. This chain uses TRBV2 with TRBJ2-2, with D uncertain. The sequence came from a human donor in good health. The CDR3 bases are TGTGCCAGCATTGGCGTCGTTTTTGCCGGGGAGCTGTTTTTT. As protein: CASIGVVFAGELFF. The complete variable domain, with remaining parts taken from reference TRBV2 and TRBJ2-2, reads EPEVTQTPSHQVTQMGQEVILRCVPISNHLYFYWYRQILGQKVEFLVSFYNNEISEKSEIFDDQFSVERPDGSNFTLKIRSTKLEDSAMYFCASIGVVFAGELFFGEGSRLTVL.